The subject of this entry is one TCR beta chain. Its antigen is not identified. This sample is part of a study of cytomegalovirus exposure and HLA in healthy donors. Study-wide results and limits: Published work reported that the classifier diagnosed cytomegalovirus status with high specificity and sensitivity. A later examination showed that TCR association rates differed by HLA locus, with DRB1 most and HLA-C fewest. Later analysis found that TCR beta chains associated with HLA were more clonally expanded than other, equally common chains.

The PCR ran on 60 Vbeta and 13 Jbeta primers. Produced via immunoSEQ multiplex PCR; TCRdb's table is partial and in-frame only. The sample carries about 140,000 clones, just under 85% recorded once. The CDR3 extends over 14 amino acids. The V segment lost 5 bases and the J segment 10 bases; nucleotides outside the gene matches: 7. Looked up from germline, CDR1 is SEHNR and CDR2 is FQNEAQ (reference sequence). The receptor was isolated from an older woman in good health and CMV-seropositive. The sequenced sample consisted of PBMCs. The chain uses TRBV7-9 and TRBJ2-1; 11 nucleotides line up with TRBD2. CDR3 DNA: TGTGCCAGCAGCACGGGACTAGCGGTTTCAGAGCAGTTCTTC. It yields the protein CASSTGLAVSEQFF.